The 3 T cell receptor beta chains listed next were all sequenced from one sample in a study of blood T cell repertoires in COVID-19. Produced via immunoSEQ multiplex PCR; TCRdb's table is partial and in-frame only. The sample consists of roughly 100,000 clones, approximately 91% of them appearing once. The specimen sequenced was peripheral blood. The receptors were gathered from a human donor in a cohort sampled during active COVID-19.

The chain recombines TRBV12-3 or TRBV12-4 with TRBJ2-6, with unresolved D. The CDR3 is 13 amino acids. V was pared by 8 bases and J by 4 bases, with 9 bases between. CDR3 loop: CASFFSGANVLTF. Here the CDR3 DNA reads TGTGCCAGCTTCTTCTCCGGGGCCAACGTCCTGACTTTC.

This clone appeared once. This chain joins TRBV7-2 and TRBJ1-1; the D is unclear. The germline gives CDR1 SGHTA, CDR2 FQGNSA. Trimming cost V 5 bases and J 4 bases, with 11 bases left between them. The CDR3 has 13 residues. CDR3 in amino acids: CASSNLAGTEAFF. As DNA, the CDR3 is TGTGCCAGCAGCAATCTTGCAGGCACTGAAGCTTTCTTT.

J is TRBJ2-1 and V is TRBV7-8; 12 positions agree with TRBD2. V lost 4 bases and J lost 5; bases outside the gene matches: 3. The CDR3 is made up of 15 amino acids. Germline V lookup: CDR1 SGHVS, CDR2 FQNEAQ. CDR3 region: CASSWRTSGNNEQFF. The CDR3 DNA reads TGTGCCAGCAGCTGGCGGACTAGCGGGAACAATGAGCAGTTCTTC.